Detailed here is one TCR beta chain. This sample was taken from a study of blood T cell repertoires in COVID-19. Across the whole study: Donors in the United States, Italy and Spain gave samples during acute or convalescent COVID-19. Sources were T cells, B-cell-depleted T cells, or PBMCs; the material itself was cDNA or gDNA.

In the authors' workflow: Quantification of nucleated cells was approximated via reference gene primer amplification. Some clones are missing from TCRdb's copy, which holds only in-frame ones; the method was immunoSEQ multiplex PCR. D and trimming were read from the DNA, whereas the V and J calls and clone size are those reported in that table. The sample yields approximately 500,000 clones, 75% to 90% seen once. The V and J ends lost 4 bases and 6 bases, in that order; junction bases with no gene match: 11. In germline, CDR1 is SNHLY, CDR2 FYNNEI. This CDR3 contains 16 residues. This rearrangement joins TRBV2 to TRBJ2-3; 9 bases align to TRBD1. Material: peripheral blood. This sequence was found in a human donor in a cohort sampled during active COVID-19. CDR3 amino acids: CASSVPGTGSRDTQYF. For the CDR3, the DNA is TGTGCCAGCAGTGTCCCCGGGACAGGGAGCAGGGATACGCAGTATTTT.